What follows are 4 T cell receptor beta chains derived from one specimen sequenced in a study of response to subunit inactivated influenza vaccine. In TCRdb, the RT-PCR reads were re-called with MiXCR into one record per CDR3 protein. The sample has about half a million distinct CDR3 sequences, over 25% seen once. The sequencing used CD4+ T cells sorted from PBMCs, collected around 5 days after vaccination. These receptors were obtained from a man aged 45-60 years who received an inactivated influenza vaccine.

This clonotype has ten or more counts. The chain employs TRBV5-8 and TRBJ1-5; no reliable D call. CDR3 length equals 13 residues. V lost 1 base and J 4 bases, leaving 6 bases between the germline ends. Germline V lookup: CDR1 SGHTS, CDR2 YDEGEE. The CDR3 spells CASSLSRNQPQHF. The DNA of the CDR3 is TGTGCCAGCAGCTTGTCCAGGAATCAGCCCCAGCATTTT.

Comment on this clonotype: At one end the junction does not follow the germline gene, possibly because of a read error. The chain joins TRBV2 to TRBJ2-7, with D possibly being TRBD2 (7 bases). There are 18 residues in the CDR3. Germline CDR1 SNHLY, CDR2 FYNNEI. For the CDR3, the DNA is TGTGCCTGCAGAGGGGGGGCCGGGGCAGGAGATAGCTCCTACGAGCAGTACTTC. It codes for CACRGGAGAGDSSYEQYF.

CDR3 nucleotides: TGTGCCAGCAGCTTAGAGGAGCGCTTTGAGCAGTTCTTC. It translates to CASSLEERFEQFF. V usage is TRBV7-7 and J usage is TRBJ2-1; the D is unclear. V lost 1 base, J lost 9 bases, and 10 bases lay in between. The CDR3 contains 13 residues. Germline V CDR1 and CDR2: SSHAT, FNYEAQ (reference sequence).

The rearrangement links TRBV12-3 or TRBV12-4 to TRBJ1-2; D remains ambiguous. Trimming cost V 3 bases and J 1 base, with 12 bases left between them. The length of the CDR3 is 15 residues. In DNA form, the CDR3 reads TGTGCCAGCAGTTTTTCCCGGCGGATTAACTATGGCTACACCTTC. Translated: CASSFSRRINYGYTF.